The clone carrying this TCR beta chain has a handful of counts. Aged about 6 to 90, donors were systemically healthy Caucasians from Russia. Using a J-beta primer mix together with a sample-barcoded 5' primer, a second PCR was run for roughly 6 to 11 cycles. TCRdb processed the 5' RACE reads anew with MiXCR; each CDR3 protein has one entry. Of some 750,000 distinct CDR3 sequences in the sample, 20% to 25% are singletons; the top ten hold 22%. The data belong to a study of blood T cells in healthy people across ages. The clonotype was recovered from a man between 65 and 85 years old in good health. The sample comprised blood.

The DNA of the CDR3 is TGTGCCATCAGTGGGGGGGACTCCTACAATGAGCAGTTCTTC. Translation: CAISGGDSYNEQFF. This chain links TRBV10-3 with TRBJ2-1, with TRBD2 as a possible D gene (6 bases). Trimming removed 4 bases at V and 0 bases at J, with 7 bases between. Germline V gene data show CDR1 as ENHRY and CDR2 as SYGVKD. CDR3 length equals 14 residues.